This T cell receptor beta chain derives from a study of T cells expressing NK-cell markers. The CDR3 totals 17 residues. Germline V gives CDR1 LNHDA, CDR2 SQIVND (reference sequence). With the 5' RACE reads reprocessed, TCRdb shows one record per CDR3 protein and no DNA. This sample's table reports some 340,000 distinct CDR3 sequences. The sequence derives from a man aged 18-69 years in good health. The J gene is TRBJ2-1, the V gene TRBV19; TCRdb selects TRBD2, and the lack of DNA leaves this call unchecked. Sequencing was done on a sample of blood T cells: a sorted CD56 or NKG2C T cell subset, CD4+ or CD8+ T cells, or bulk PBMC T cells (not recorded which). CDR3 sequence: CASSGGTSGGVYNEQFF. Supplemented by reference TRBV19 and TRBJ2-1, the full variable domain reads DGGITQSPKYLFRKEGQNVTLSCEQNLNHDAMYWYRQDPGQGLRLIYYSQIVNDFQKGDIAEGYSVSREKKESFPLTVTSAQKNPTAFYLCASSGGTSGGVYNEQFFGPGTRLTVL.